These T cell receptor beta chains were read from a single sample in a study of regulatory T cells in long-lasting Graves disease. TCRdb reanalysed the multiplex PCR reads using MiXCR and keeps one entry per CDR3 protein. Of around 250,000 distinct CDR3 sequences in the sample, about a sixth were seen once. The material was peripheral blood mononuclear cells (PBMCs), obtained at new diagnosis, from a patient treated with antithyroid drugs. These receptors were taken from a female donor with Graves disease. The CDR3 runs from the conserved cysteine through the conserved F or W. D genes are given only for firm matches. The size of a clone is reported for some rows only, either as once, few or many, or as a class for expanded clones.

clone_size j_call v_call d_call cdr3_aa cdr3_nt
few TRBJ2-2 TRBV9 TRBD1 CASSPRTGIRTGELFF TGTGCCAGCAGCCCAAGGACAGGGATTCGCACCGGGGAGCTGTTTTTT
few TRBJ1-4 TRBV19 - CASSGLATNEKLFF TGTGCCAGTAGCGGGCTTGCAACTAATGAAAAACTGTTTTTT
many TRBJ2-5 TRBV5-8 - CASTLAGLQETQYF TGTGCCAGCACCTTGGCGGGACTCCAAGAGACCCAGTACTTC
many TRBJ1-5 TRBV7-8 - CASRIGVGQPQHF TGTGCCAGCAGAATAGGGGTTGGTCAGCCCCAGCATTTT
many TRBJ1-5 TRBV20-1 TRBD1 CSARDGQANSNQPQHF TGCAGTGCTAGAGATGGACAGGCCAATAGCAATCAGCCCCAGCATTTT
many TRBJ2-5 TRBV7-3 TRBD2 CASSPGGRAGGETQYF TGTGCCAGCAGCCCAGGCGGGAGGGCCGGGGGAGAGACCCAGTACTTC
many TRBJ2-5 TRBV30 - CAWSAGAGETQYF TGTGCCTGGAGCGCCGGGGCCGGGGAGACCCAGTACTTC
many TRBJ2-5 TRBV19 - CASKMGGGETQYF TGTGCCAGTAAGATGGGGGGAGGAGAGACCCAGTACTTC
- TRBJ1-3 TRBV28 TRBD1 CASSPTGNSGNTIYF TGTGCCAGCAGTCCGACAGGGAACTCTGGAAACACCATATATTTT
- TRBJ1-6 TRBV12-3/TRBV12-4 - CASSPKGRTVGSPLHF TGTGCCAGCAGTCCAAAAGGACGGACGGTGGGTTCACCCCTCCACTTT
many TRBJ2-3 TRBV5-1 TRBD2 CASSGSGRAHTDTQYF TGCGCCAGCAGCGGTAGCGGGAGGGCCCACACAGATACGCAGTATTTT
- TRBJ2-1 TRBV20-1 - CTVGGSSYNEQFF TGCACCGTCGGCGGTAGCTCCTACAATGAGCAGTTCTTC
many TRBJ2-5 TRBV20-1 TRBD2 CSARAPGGAGETQYF TGCAGTGCTAGAGCTCCGGGGGGGGCCGGAGAGACCCAGTACTTC
many TRBJ1-4 TRBV20-1 - CSVQRSEKLFF TGCAGTGTACAGAGGAGTGAAAAACTGTTTTTT
- TRBJ2-1 TRBV9 - CASSARDGGPIYWQFF TGTGCCAGCAGCGCCCGGGACGGGGGTCCAATATATTGGCAGTTCTTC
few TRBJ1-3 TRBV7-8 TRBD1 CASSFLRQGAGTGNTIYF TGTGCCAGCAGCTTTTTACGCCAGGGGGCAGGAACTGGAAACACCATATATTTT
many TRBJ2-3 TRBV11-2 - CASSLSLMANTQYF TGTGCCAGCAGCTTAAGTCTTATGGCCAATACGCAGTATTTT
few TRBJ2-1 TRBV5-1 TRBD1 CASSLDPDRVYNEQFF TGCGCCAGCAGCTTGGATCCGGACAGGGTGTACAATGAGCAGTTCTTC
many TRBJ1-4 TRBV6-5 TRBD1 CASSYWGQGGDEKLFF TGTGCCAGCAGTTACTGGGGACAGGGAGGGGATGAAAAACTGTTTTTT
few TRBJ2-5 TRBV11-2 TRBD2 CASSPSGQETQYF TGTGCCAGCAGCCCTAGCGGCCAAGAGACCCAGTACTTC
many TRBJ1-3 TRBV28 - CACNAGQPGNTIYF TGTGCCTGCAATGCGGGACAACCTGGAAACACCATATATTTT
many TRBJ2-3 TRBV28 - CASSLDGNADTQYF TGTGCCAGCAGTCTGGACGGAAATGCAGATACGCAGTATTTT
- TRBJ2-5 TRBV11-2 TRBD2 CASSLNLAGLQETHYF TGTGCCAGCAGCTTAAATCTAGCGGGACTACAAGAGACCCATTACTTC
many TRBJ2-1 TRBV6-1 TRBD2 CASSEPGLGRNEQFF TGTGCCAGCAGTGAACCGGGACTAGGCAGGAATGAGCAGTTCTTC
many TRBJ2-5 TRBV7-3 - CASSLAGTQETQYF TGTGCCAGCAGCTTAGCCGGGACACAAGAGACCCAGTACTTC
many TRBJ2-7 TRBV30 - CAWSPGSTEQYF TGTGCCTGGAGTCCGGGGAGTACCGAGCAGTACTTC
many TRBJ1-2 TRBV30 - CAWSITPRGYTF TGTGCCTGGAGTATAACTCCTCGGGGCTACACCTTC
many TRBJ2-7 TRBV5-5 TRBD1 CASSITGTGVYEQYF TGTGCCAGCAGCATTACCGGGACAGGGGTATACGAGCAGTACTTC
many TRBJ2-3 TRBV6-5 - CASSWGAAAGTDTQYF TGTGCCAGCAGTTGGGGGGCGGCGGCGGGGACAGATACGCAGTATTTT
many TRBJ1-4 TRBV6-1 - CASSSRNEKLFF TGTGCCAGCAGCAGCAGGAATGAAAAACTGTTTTTT
many TRBJ2-3 TRBV12-5 TRBD1 CASGLGNDRGADTQYF TGTGCTAGTGGTTTGGGGAACGACAGGGGGGCAGATACGCAGTATTTT
many TRBJ2-3 TRBV18 - CASSPTGGSFSDTQYF TGTGCCAGCTCACCAACCGGGGGTTCTTTCTCAGATACGCAGTATTTT
many TRBJ2-1 TRBV28 TRBD2 CASRGLITYNEQFF TGTGCCAGCAGGGGACTAATTACCTACAATGAGCAGTTCTTC
many TRBJ2-5 TRBV14 TRBD2 CASSQDRLAVQETQYF TGTGCCAGCAGCCAGGACCGACTAGCGGTTCAAGAGACCCAGTACTTC
few TRBJ1-2 TRBV20-1 TRBD1 CSAREVGQSNYGYTF TGCAGTGCTAGAGAGGTGGGACAGTCTAACTATGGCTACACCTTC
many TRBJ2-3 TRBV20-1 - CSARGLVGVSTDTQYF TGCAGTGCTAGAGGCTTGGTTGGCGTAAGCACAGATACGCAGTATTTT
- TRBJ2-7 TRBV20-1 TRBD2 CSARDPSSGGSYEQYF TGCAGTGCTAGAGACCCCTCTAGCGGGGGATCCTACGAGCAGTACTTC
many TRBJ1-1 TRBV6-1 TRBD1 CASSGTGGDTEAFF TGTGCCAGCAGTGGGACAGGGGGTGACACTGAAGCTTTCTTT
few TRBJ2-7 TRBV4-1 - CASSQGLWEGSYEQYF TGCGCCAGCAGCCAAGGCCTTTGGGAAGGGTCCTACGAGCAGTACTTC
- TRBJ2-5 TRBV4-1 - CASSQVAPETQYF TGCGCCAGCAGCCAAGTGGCCCCGGAGACCCAGTACTTC
many TRBJ1-1 TRBV18 - CASSGQGPAFF TGTGCCAGCTCGGGGCAGGGGCCAGCTTTCTTT
many TRBJ1-5 TRBV7-9 - CASSLTNQPQHF TGTGCCAGCAGCTTGACCAATCAGCCCCAGCATTTT
many TRBJ2-7 TRBV7-6 - CASSLEWADTYEQYF TGTGCCAGCAGTCTAGAGTGGGCGGACACCTACGAGCAGTACTTC
many TRBJ2-3 TRBV20-1 TRBD2 CSTTLGLAGSTDTQYF TGCAGTACGACCCTTGGACTAGCGGGGAGTACAGATACGCAGTATTTT
many TRBJ1-1 TRBV5-5 - CASSSLHRGAGTEAFF TGTGCCAGCAGCTCGCTTCATAGGGGAGCTGGCACTGAAGCTTTCTTT
- TRBJ1-2 TRBV7-9 - CASSAYSTVNYGYTF TGTGCCAGCAGCGCCTACTCGACAGTAAATTATGGCTACACCTTC
many TRBJ1-5 TRBV20-1 - CSARGGGGQPQHF TGCAGTGCTAGAGGGGGAGGTGGGCAGCCCCAGCATTTT
many TRBJ2-1 TRBV19 TRBD2 CASISGTSNNEQFF TGTGCCAGTATTTCCGGGACTAGCAACAATGAGCAGTTCTTC
- TRBJ1-1 TRBV28 - CASSSQLGVYTEAFF TGTGCCAGCAGTTCCCAGCTGGGCGTATACACTGAAGCTTTCTTT
- TRBJ2-1 TRBV12-3/TRBV12-4 TRBD1 CASTPGQGLYNEQFF TGTGCCAGCACCCCTGGACAGGGGCTCTACAATGAGCAGTTCTTC
many TRBJ2-5 TRBV2 TRBD2 CASRGGTILGTQYF TGTGCCAGCAGGGGCGGGACTATTCTTGGGACCCAGTACTTC
few TRBJ1-2 TRBV5-4 - CASSLDGGGYTF TGTGCCAGCAGCTTGGATGGGGGCGGCTACACCTTC